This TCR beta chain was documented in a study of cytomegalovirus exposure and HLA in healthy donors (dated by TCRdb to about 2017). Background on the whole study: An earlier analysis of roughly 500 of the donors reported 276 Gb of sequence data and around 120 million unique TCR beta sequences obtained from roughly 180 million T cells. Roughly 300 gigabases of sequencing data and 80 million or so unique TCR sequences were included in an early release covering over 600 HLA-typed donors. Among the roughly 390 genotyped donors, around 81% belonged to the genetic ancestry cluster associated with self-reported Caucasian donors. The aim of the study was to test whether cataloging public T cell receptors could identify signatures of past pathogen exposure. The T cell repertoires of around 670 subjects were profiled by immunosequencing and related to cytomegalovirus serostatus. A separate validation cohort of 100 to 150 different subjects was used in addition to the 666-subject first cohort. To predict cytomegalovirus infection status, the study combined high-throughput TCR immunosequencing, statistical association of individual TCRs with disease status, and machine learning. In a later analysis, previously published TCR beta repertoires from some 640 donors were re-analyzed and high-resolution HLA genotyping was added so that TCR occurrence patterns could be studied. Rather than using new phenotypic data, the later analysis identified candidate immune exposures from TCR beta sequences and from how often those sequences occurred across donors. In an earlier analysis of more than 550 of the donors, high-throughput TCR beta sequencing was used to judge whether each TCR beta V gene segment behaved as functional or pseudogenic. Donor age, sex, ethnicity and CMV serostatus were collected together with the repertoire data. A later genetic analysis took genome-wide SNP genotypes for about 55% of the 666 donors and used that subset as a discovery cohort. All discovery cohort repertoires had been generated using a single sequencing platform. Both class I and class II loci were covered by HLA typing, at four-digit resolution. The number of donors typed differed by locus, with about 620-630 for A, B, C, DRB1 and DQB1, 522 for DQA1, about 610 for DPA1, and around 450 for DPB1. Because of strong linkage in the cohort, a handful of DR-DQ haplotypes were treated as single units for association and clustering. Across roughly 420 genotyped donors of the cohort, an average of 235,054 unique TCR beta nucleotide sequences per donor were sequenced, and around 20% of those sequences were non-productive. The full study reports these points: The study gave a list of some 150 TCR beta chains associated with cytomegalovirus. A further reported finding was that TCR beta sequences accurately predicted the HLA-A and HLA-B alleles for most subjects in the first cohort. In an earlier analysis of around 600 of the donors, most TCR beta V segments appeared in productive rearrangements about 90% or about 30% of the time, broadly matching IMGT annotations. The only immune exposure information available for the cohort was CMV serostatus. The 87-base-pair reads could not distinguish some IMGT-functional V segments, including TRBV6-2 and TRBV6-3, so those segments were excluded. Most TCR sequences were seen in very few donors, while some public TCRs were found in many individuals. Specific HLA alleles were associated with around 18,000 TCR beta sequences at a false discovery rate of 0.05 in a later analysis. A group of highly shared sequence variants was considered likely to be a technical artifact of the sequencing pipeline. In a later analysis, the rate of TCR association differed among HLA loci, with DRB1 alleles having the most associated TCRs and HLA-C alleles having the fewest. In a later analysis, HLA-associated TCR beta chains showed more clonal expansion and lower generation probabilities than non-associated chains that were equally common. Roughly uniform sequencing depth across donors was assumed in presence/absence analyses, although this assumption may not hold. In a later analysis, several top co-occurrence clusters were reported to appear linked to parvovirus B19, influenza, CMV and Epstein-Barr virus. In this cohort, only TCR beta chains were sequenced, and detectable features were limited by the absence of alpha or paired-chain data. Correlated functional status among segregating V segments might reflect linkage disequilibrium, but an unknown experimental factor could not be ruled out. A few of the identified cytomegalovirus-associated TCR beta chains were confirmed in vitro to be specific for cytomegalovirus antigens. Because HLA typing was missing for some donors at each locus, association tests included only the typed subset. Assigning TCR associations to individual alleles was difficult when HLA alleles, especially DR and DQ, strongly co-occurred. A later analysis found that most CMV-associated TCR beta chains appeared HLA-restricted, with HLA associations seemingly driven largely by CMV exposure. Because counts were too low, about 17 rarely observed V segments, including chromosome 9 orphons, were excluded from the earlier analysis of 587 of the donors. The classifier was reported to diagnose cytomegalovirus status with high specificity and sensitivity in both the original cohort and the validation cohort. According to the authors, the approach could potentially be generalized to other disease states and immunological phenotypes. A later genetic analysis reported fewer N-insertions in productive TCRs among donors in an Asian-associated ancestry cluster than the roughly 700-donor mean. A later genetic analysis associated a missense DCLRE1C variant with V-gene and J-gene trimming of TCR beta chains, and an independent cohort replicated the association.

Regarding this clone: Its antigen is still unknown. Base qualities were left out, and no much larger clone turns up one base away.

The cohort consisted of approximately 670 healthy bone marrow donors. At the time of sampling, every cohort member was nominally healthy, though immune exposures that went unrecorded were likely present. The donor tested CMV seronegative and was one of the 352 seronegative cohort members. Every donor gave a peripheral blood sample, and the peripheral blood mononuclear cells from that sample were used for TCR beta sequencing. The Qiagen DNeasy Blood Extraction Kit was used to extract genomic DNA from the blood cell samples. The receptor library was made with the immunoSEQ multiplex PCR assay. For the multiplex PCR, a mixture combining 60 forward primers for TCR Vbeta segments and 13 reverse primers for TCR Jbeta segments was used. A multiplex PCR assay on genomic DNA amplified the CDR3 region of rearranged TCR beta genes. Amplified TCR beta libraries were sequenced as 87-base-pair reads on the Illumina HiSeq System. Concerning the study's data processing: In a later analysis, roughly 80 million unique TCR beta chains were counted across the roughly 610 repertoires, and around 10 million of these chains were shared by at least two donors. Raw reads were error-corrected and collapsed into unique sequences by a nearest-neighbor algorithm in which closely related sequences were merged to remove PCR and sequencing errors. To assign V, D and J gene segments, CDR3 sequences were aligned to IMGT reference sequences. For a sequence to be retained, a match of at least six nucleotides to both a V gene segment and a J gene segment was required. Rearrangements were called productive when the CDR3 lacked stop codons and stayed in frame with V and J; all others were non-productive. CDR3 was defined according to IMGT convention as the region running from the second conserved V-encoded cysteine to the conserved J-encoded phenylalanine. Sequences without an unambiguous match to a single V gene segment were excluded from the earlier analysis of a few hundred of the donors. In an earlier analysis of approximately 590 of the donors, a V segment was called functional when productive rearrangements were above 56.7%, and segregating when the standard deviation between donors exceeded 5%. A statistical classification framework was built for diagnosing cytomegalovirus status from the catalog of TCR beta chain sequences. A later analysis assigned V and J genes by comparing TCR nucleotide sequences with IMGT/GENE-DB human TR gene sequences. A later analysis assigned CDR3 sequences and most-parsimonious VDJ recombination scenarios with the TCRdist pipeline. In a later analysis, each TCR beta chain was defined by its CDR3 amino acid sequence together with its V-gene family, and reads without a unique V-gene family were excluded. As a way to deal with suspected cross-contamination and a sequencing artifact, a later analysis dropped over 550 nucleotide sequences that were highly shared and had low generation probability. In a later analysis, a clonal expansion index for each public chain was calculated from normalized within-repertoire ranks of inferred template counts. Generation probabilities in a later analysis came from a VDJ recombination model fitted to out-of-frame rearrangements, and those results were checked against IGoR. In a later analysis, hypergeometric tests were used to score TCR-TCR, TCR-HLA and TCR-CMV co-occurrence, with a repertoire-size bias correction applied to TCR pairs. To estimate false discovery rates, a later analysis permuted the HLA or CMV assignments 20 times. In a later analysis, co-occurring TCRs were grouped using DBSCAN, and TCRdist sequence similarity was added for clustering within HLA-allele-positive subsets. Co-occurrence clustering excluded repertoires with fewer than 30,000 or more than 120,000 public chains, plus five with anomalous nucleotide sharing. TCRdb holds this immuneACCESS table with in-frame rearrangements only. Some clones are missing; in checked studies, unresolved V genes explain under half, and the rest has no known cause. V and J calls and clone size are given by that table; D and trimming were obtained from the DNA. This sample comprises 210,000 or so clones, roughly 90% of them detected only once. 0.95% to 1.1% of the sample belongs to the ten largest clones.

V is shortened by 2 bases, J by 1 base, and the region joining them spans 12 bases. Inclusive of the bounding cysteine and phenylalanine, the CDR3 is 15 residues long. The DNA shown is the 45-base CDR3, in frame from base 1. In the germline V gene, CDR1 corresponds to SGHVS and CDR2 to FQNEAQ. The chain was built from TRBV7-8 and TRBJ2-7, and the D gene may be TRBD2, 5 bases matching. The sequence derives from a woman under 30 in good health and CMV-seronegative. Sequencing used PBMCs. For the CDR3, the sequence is CASSLRDLGSYEQYF. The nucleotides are TGTGCCAGCAGCTTACGGGATCTTGGGTCCTACGAGCAGTACTTC.